This T cell receptor beta chain came from a study of blood T cell repertoires in COVID-19. Study summary: The United States, Italy and Spain provided the acute and convalescent COVID-19 samples. From T cells, B-cell-depleted T cells, or PBMCs came the material, which was cDNA or gDNA.

Original methodology: From reference gene primer amplification, estimates of nucleated cell counts were derived. TCRdb's table, derived via immunoSEQ multiplex PCR, lists solely in-frame clones and lacks some. That table furnishes V, J and clone size, whereas the DNA furnished D and trimming. Among 20,000 to 30,000 clones listed, approximately 96% were seen once. Germline-derived CDR1 and CDR2 are LGHDT and YNNKEL (reference sequence). Losses at the gene ends were 8 bases for V and 8 bases for J; bases not matched to a gene: 10. CDR3 size: 13 residues. Sample: peripheral blood. V is TRBV3-1 (or the pseudogene TRBV3-2) and J is TRBJ2-3, with 7 nucleotides matching TRBD2. The TCR comes from a human donor with active COVID-19. The donor label of this sample is uncertain. CDR3 amino acids: CASRDYTTGTQYF. CDR3 bases: TGTGCCAGCCGGGACTACACTACCGGTACGCAGTATTTT.